A single sample gave rise to the 25 T cell receptor beta chains below, sequenced in a study of blood T cell repertoires in COVID-19 (dated by TCRdb to 2019 to 2021). The library came from the immunoSEQ multiplex PCR assay. Sourced from immuneACCESS, this table was stored by TCRdb with only in-frame sequences that have V and J called. A share of the clones is absent; for the studies checked, an unresolved V gene accounts for under half, and the remainder has no known explanation. Within this sample are about 140,000 clones, with 80% to 85% of them counted one time only. The ten largest clonotypes hold around 4% of the sample. The specimen sequenced was peripheral blood. The receptor set was obtained from a woman aged 55-70 years with acute or convalescent COVID-19.

V is TRBV24-1 and J is TRBJ2-3, with TRBD1 as a possible D gene (5 bases). The V gene's germline CDR1 is KGHDR and CDR2 SFDVKD. The CDR3 is made up of 15 amino acids. V lost 6 bases to trimming and J lost 4 bases, with 16 bases between them. The CDR3 sequence is CATSSNRFVADTQYF. The CDR3 DNA reads as TGTGCCACCAGTTCTAACAGGTTTGTTGCAGATACGCAGTATTTT.

V usage is TRBV19 and J usage is TRBJ2-1; 11 nucleotides agree with TRBD2. The CDR3 sequence is 19 residues long. Germline-derived CDR1 and CDR2 are LNHDA and SQIVND (reference sequence). Trimming at V came to 5 bases and at J to 4 bases, leaving 16 bases not matched to a gene. As DNA, the CDR3 is TGTGCCAGTAGTTCGATCGGCGGACTAGCGGGTACCATTTACAATGAGCAGTTCTTC. As protein: CASSSIGGLAGTIYNEQFF.

This clone was detected only a few times. The chain couples TRBV7-9 to TRBJ2-5, with D maybe TRBD2 (5 bases). CDR1 is SEHNR, CDR2 FQNEAQ, per germline (reference sequence). This CDR3 spans 13 amino acids. V was cut by 5 bases and J by 5 bases, with 12 bases left in between. CDR3 sequence: CASSLGSVETQYF. CDR3 coding DNA: TGTGCCAGCAGCCTGGGGAGTGTCGAGACCCAGTACTTC.

This chain links TRBV6-5 with TRBJ1-1; a weak D match, TRBD1 (5 bases). Trimming took 2 bases from V and 5 from J, leaving 12 bases between them. CDR1 is MNHEY, CDR2 SVGAGI, per germline. The CDR3 is 14 amino acids. The CDR3 protein is CASSYIGGGTEAFF. The DNA of the CDR3 is TGTGCCAGCAGTTACATTGGGGGGGGGACTGAAGCTTTCTTT.

The count of this clone is one. The CDR3 loop is CASSPGPQNTEAFF. As DNA, the CDR3 is TGTGCCAGCAGTCCTGGGCCCCAGAACACTGAAGCTTTCTTT. The chain recombines TRBV6-4 with TRBJ1-1, with D uncertain. This CDR3 is 14 amino acids long. Looked up from germline, CDR1 is MRHNA and CDR2 is SNTAGT. Trimming stripped 5 bases from V and 1 base from J, with 11 bases between.

The V call is TRBV5-1, the J call TRBJ2-5, with 7 bases fitting TRBD1. Germline values: CDR1 SGHRS, CDR2 YFSETQ. The length of the CDR3 is 13 residues. The J segment lost 3 bases and the V segment lost 3 bases, leaving 2 bases of the junction unmatched. The CDR3 reads CASSWGTEETQYF. Written as DNA, the CDR3 is TGCGCCAGCAGCTGGGGGACAGAAGAGACCCAGTACTTC.

As for this clone: The sample has other DNA sequences that encode this CDR3 too. V gene TRBV7-9 combines with J gene TRBJ2-7; no reliable D call. Trimming cost V 2 bases and J 6 bases, with 8 bases left between them. The germline V gene has CDR1 SEHNR and CDR2 FQNEAQ (reference sequence). The CDR3 consists of 12 residues. The CDR3 here is CASSLSGGEQYF. As DNA, the CDR3 is TGTGCCAGCAGCTTATCGGGTGGCGAGCAGTACTTC. The entire variable domain, with the rest obtained from reference TRBV7-9 and TRBJ2-7, is as follows: DTGVSQNPRHKITKRGQNVTFRCDPISEHNRLYWYRQTLGQGPEFLTYFQNEAQLEKSRLLSDRFSAERPKGSFSTLEIQRTEQGDSAMYLCASSLSGGEQYFGPGTRLTVT.

The count of this clone is one. This chain uses TRBV5-4 with TRBJ2-5, with TRBD1 identical over 9 bases. The junction had 5 bases not matched to a gene; V was cut back by 4 bases and J by 1 base. The V gene's germline CDR1 is SGHNT and CDR2 YYREEE (reference sequence). This CDR3 region has 15 residues. CDR3 loop: CASSPGGQGQETQYF. CDR3 DNA sequence: TGTGCCAGCAGCCCGGGGGGACAGGGCCAAGAGACCCAGTACTTC.

This clone was seen only a few times. The chain is built from TRBV10-3 and TRBJ2-3; D is perhaps TRBD1 (6 bases). In germline, CDR1 is ENHRY, CDR2 SYGVKD. V was shortened by 4 bases and J by 1 base, with 6 bases between the two germline ends. The CDR3 extends over 13 amino acids. CDR3 DNA: TGTGCCATCAGTGGACAGGGCACAGATACGCAGTATTTT. Protein: CAISGQGTDTQYF.

This chain uses TRBV28 with TRBJ1-1, with a weak D call TRBD1 (5 bases). In germline, CDR1 is MDHEN, CDR2 SYDVKM. Trimming took off 6 bases at V and 5 bases at J, with 19 bases between the two ends. The CDR3 is 15 residues long. CDR3 nucleotide sequence: TGTGCCAGCAGACAAGGTAGGGGCGGGAGGACTGAAGCTTTCTTT. This encodes CASRQGRGGRTEAFF. The whole variable domain, filled in from reference TRBV28 and TRBJ1-1, reads DVKVTQSSRYLVKRTGEKVFLECVQDMDHENMFWYRQDPGLGLRLIYFSYDVKMKEKGDIPEGYSVSREKKERFSLILESASTNQTSMYLCASRQGRGGRTEAFFGQGTRLTVV.

The chain recombines TRBV28 with TRBJ2-7; D is perhaps TRBD2 (6 bases). The CDR3 is 16 amino acids. V lost 3 bases and J 2 bases, leaving 17 bases between the germline ends. Germline V CDR1 and CDR2: MDHEN, SYDVKM. The CDR3 region has the DNA TGTGCCAGCAGTTTGGGGACCTCCCGGGGGACCTACGAGCAGTACTTC. Translated, it gives CASSLGTSRGTYEQYF.

This clone was counted only a few times. The V call is TRBV11-3, the J call TRBJ1-2; tentatively, D is TRBD1 (5 bases). This CDR3 has 13 amino acids. Germline CDR1 SGHNT, CDR2 YENEEA. Trimming stripped 2 bases from V and 8 bases from J, with 12 bases between. The CDR3, as DNA: TGTGCCAGCAGCTTAAAGGCCGGGGGAGGCTACACCTTC. Its translation is CASSLKAGGGYTF. Filled out from reference TRBV11-3 and TRBJ1-2, the complete variable domain reads EAGVVQSPRYKIIEKKQPVAFWCNPISGHNTLYWYLQNLGQGPELLIRYENEEAVDDSQLPKDRFSAERLKGVDSTLKIQPAELGDSAVYLCASSLKAGGGYTFGSGTRLTVV.

This clone was recorded only once. The genes are TRBV5-1 and TRBJ1-6, with 7 bases lining up with TRBD1. This CDR3 contains 15 residues. Trimming removed 2 bases from V and 5 bases from J; junction bases left unmatched: 4. Germline V gene data show CDR1 as SGHRS and CDR2 as YFSETQ. Here the CDR3 reads CASSFRDSDNSPLHF. The CDR3 region has the DNA TGCGCCAGCAGCTTCAGGGACAGTGATAATTCACCCCTCCACTTT.

This chain connects TRBV7-8 to TRBJ2-7; 9 nucleotides match TRBD1. Germline lookup yields CDR1 SGHVS and CDR2 FQNEAQ. V shed 4 bases and J 7 bases; nucleotides not matched to a gene: 8. There are 14 residues in the CDR3. In DNA form, the CDR3 reads TGTGCCAGCAGCTCCGGGACAGGGCGTTTTGAGCAGTACTTC. Amino acids: CASSSGTGRFEQYF.

This clone was detected a few times. The V and J genes are TRBV7-2 and TRBJ1-5, with 7 nucleotides matching TRBD1. Trimming cost V 1 base and J 7 bases; bases outside gene matches: 7. Germline CDR1 SGHTA, CDR2 FQGNSA. The CDR3 runs to 15 residues. CDR3 DNA: TGTGCCAGCAGCTTAGGTAATGACAGGGTCCAGCCCCAGCATTTT. It codes for CASSLGNDRVQPQHF.

The genes are TRBV28 and TRBJ2-7; 11 bases match TRBD1. With V trimmed by 8 bases and J by 5 bases, 11 bases remained unmatched. Germline values: CDR1 MDHEN, CDR2 SYDVKM. This CDR3 spans 15 amino acids. CDR3 amino acids: CASPPRTGGLDEQYF. Written as DNA, the CDR3 is TGTGCCAGCCCCCCCCGGACAGGGGGCTTGGACGAGCAGTACTTC.

This chain joins TRBV9 and TRBJ1-5; tentative D call: TRBD1 (5 bases). The germline V gene encodes CDR1 SGDLS and CDR2 YYNGEE. The CDR3 has 14 amino acids. Trimming removed 3 bases from V and 6 bases from J, with 13 bases in between. The CDR3 spells CASSAGRGSQPQHF. The CDR3 coding sequence is TGTGCCAGCAGCGCCGGGAGGGGAAGTCAGCCCCAGCATTTT.

The chain combines TRBV7-5 with TRBJ1-5; TRBD1 is taken as the D call from the table, unchecked against the DNA. TRBV7-5 constitutes a pseudogene. The CDR3 sequence is 16 residues long. CDR3 DNA sequence: TGTGCCAGAAGCGGTAAGGACAGGGTTATTAATCAGCCCCAGCATTTT. It specifies CARSGKDRVINQPQHF.

V and J are TRBV7-9 and TRBJ2-3, with 10 bases matching TRBD1. Germline CDR1 is SEHNR and CDR2 is FQNEAQ (reference sequence). The junction had 3 bases not matched to a gene; V was cut back by 5 bases and J by 1 base. The CDR3 has 15 residues. The CDR3 DNA follows: TGTGCCAGCAGCCCAGGACAGGGGGGCACAGATACGCAGTATTTT. Residues: CASSPGQGGTDTQYF.

This chain connects TRBV6-6 to TRBJ1-5, with D uncertain. This CDR3 is 11 amino acids long. Trimming took off 6 bases at V and 5 bases at J, with 5 bases between the two ends. Germline lookup yields CDR1 MNHNY and CDR2 SVGAGI (reference sequence). The CDR3 protein is CASSLDQPQHF. CDR3 bases: TGTGCCAGCAGCCTAGATCAGCCCCAGCATTTT.

The chain joins TRBV11-2 to TRBJ2-7, with TRBD1 identical over 7 bases. The trim removed 5 bases at V and 2 bases at J, leaving 6 bases unmatched. Germline values: CDR1 SGHAT, CDR2 FQNNGV. The CDR3 consists of 14 residues. The CDR3, as DNA: TGTGCCAGCAGCCTCCCCGGGACAGCCTACGAGCAGTACTTC. Protein: CASSLPGTAYEQYF.

The gene calls are TRBV28 and TRBJ1-1, with D possibly matching TRBD1 (6 bases). Germline V gives CDR1 MDHEN, CDR2 SYDVKM. The CDR3 extends over 13 amino acids. The V end was cut by 6 bases, the J end by 2 bases, with 10 bases between. The CDR3 here is CASSPQGNTEAFF. The CDR3 DNA reads TGTGCCAGCAGCCCACAGGGCAACACTGAAGCTTTCTTT.

V and J are TRBV19 and TRBJ1-2; TRBD1 matches 7 bases. Germline CDR1 reads LNHDA; CDR2 reads SQIVND (reference sequence). The trim removed 3 bases at V and 4 bases at J, leaving 5 bases unmatched. The CDR3 totals 14 residues. The CDR3 region has the DNA TGTGCCAGTAGTATGGTCACAGGGGCCTATGGCTACACCTTC. Protein sequence: CASSMVTGAYGYTF.

The rearrangement uses TRBV6-6 and TRBJ1-2; D unclear. V dropped 6 bases and J dropped 8 bases, with 25 bases sitting between them. Germline lookup yields CDR1 MNHNY and CDR2 SVGAGI (reference sequence). The CDR3 sequence is 16 residues long. In nucleotides, the CDR3 is TGTGCCAGCAGCTCGCCCGACGGCCGCGGAACGGGGGGCTACACCTTC. Amino acid sequence: CASSSPDGRGTGGYTF.

V usage is TRBV28 and J usage is TRBJ1-1; D may be TRBD1 (6 bases). The CDR3 covers 14 residues. V was clipped by 6 bases and J by 6 bases, with 17 bases between them. Per germline, CDR1 MDHEN and CDR2 SYDVKM. In DNA, the CDR3 is TGTGCCAGCAGGAGGGGGACCCCGAAGGCTGAAGCTTTCTTT. Translating gives CASRRGTPKAEAFF.